The next 29 T cell receptor beta chains were all read from a single sample in a study of T cell responses to AZD1222 COVID-19 vaccine. Measured with immunoSEQ multiplex PCR; TCRdb has only the in-frame clones, and not every one. The sample records about 200,000 clones, under 95% being singletons. The input for sequencing was peripheral blood, taken on day 0 of MenACWY control vaccination. Receptors were obtained from an adult in good health.

The chain links TRBV19 to TRBJ2-7, with D possibly being TRBD2 (6 bases). Germline lookup yields CDR1 LNHDA and CDR2 SQIVND (reference sequence). Trimming took off 3 bases at V and 2 bases at J, with 11 bases between the two ends. The CDR3 runs 14 residues. CDR3 amino acids: CASSIGRGPYEQYF. The DNA of the CDR3 is TGTGCCAGTAGTATCGGGAGAGGACCCTACGAGCAGTACTTC.

This clone was recorded once. The chain is built from TRBV25-1 and TRBJ1-1; 12 bases match TRBD1. Germline V gene data show CDR1 as MGHDK and CDR2 as SYGVNS. With 3 bases clipped from V and 0 bases from J, the junction kept 2 bases outside the gene matches. The CDR3 extends over 16 amino acids. In DNA, the CDR3 is TGTGCCAGCAGTGACCGGGACAGGGGGCTGAACACTGAAGCTTTCTTT. This gives the protein CASSDRDRGLNTEAFF.

J is TRBJ2-7 and V is TRBV21-1; TRBD2, the table's D call, lacks a check against the DNA. TRBV21-1 is listed as a pseudogene. The CDR3 spans 11 residues. As DNA, the CDR3 is TGTGCCAGCAGCCTTATTTCGAGGGAGTACTTC. This encodes CASSLISREYF.

This chain connects TRBV28 to TRBJ1-4; D ambiguous. CDR3 length: 14 amino acids. CDR1 and CDR2 from the germline V gene are MDHEN and SYDVKM. Between the trimmed V and J ends, which lost 2 bases and 7 bases, there was a span of 11 bases. The CDR3 nucleotides read TGTGCCAGCAGTTTACCGGCTTTCGGTGAAAAACTGTTTTTT. This translates into CASSLPAFGEKLFF.

The chain joins TRBV7-8 to TRBJ1-6; the D gene is possibly TRBD1 (5 bases). The CDR3 runs 16 residues. Looked up from germline, CDR1 is SGHVS and CDR2 is FQNEAQ. The V end was cut by 1 base, the J end by 7 bases, with 14 bases between. The CDR3 DNA is TGTGCCAGCAGCTTAGTCTTGGGGGGAGGCAATTCACCCCTCCACTTT. Encoded protein: CASSLVLGGGNSPLHF.

The rearrangement links TRBV30 to TRBJ1-4; D might be TRBD1 (6 bases). Germline-derived CDR1 and CDR2 are GTSNPN and SVGIG (reference sequence). V gave up 3 bases and J gave up 11 bases, with 19 bases separating them. The CDR3 spans 14 residues. CDR3 sequence: CAWRMGGPQPKLFF. The CDR3 nucleotides read TGTGCCTGGAGAATGGGGGGGCCCCAGCCCAAACTGTTTTTT. The full variable domain, completed using reference TRBV30 and TRBJ1-4, is SQTIHQWPATLVQPVGSPLSLECTVEGTSNPNLYWYRQAAGRGLQLLFYSVGIGQISSEVPQNLSASRPQDRQFILSSKKLLLSDSGFYLCAWRMGGPQPKLFFGSGTQLSVL.

The rearrangement links TRBV7-8 to TRBJ2-7, with 7 bases identical to TRBD2. The CDR3 runs 19 residues. Looked up from germline, CDR1 is SGHVS and CDR2 is FQNEAQ. With V trimmed by 2 bases and J by 4 bases, 20 bases remained unmatched. DNA of the CDR3: TGTGCCAGCAGCTTAATTCACGGACTAGGCAATAAAGACCGATACGAGCAGTACTTC. It translates to CASSLIHGLGNKDRYEQYF.

J is TRBJ1-5 and V is TRBV28, with TRBD1 matching 10 bases. Germline CDR1 and CDR2: MDHEN and SYDVKM. This CDR3 spans 14 amino acids. Trimming at V came to 6 bases and at J to 6 bases, leaving 5 bases not matched to a gene. The CDR3 nucleotides are TGTGCCAGCAGGGGGACAGGGGTGAGTCAGCCCCAGCATTTT. The encoded protein is CASRGTGVSQPQHF.

This clone was seen a single time. Here the CDR3 DNA reads TGTGCCATCAGTGAGTCAGTGGCCGCTAATAATGAAAAACTGTTTTTT. Translated, it gives CAISESVAANNEKLFF. The rearrangement joins TRBV10-3 to TRBJ1-4; no reliable D call. Germline CDR1 ENHRY, CDR2 SYGVKD. V was pared by 0 bases and J by 4 bases, with 12 bases between. The CDR3 runs 16 residues.

In DNA form, the CDR3 reads TGTGCTAGTGGTTTGTCACGGGGATCGGGGGGGCAAGACAATGAGCAGTTCTTC. This sequence encodes CASGLSRGSGGQDNEQFF. This chain uses TRBV12-5 with TRBJ2-1; 8 nucleotides line up with TRBD2. This CDR3 has 18 residues. Looked up from germline, CDR1 is LGHNT and CDR2 is FRNRAP. V trimming: 2 bases; J trimming: 5 bases; junction bases outside the gene matches: 14.

The count of this clone is one. CDR3 in amino acids: CASRMGHLNTEAFF. In DNA, the CDR3 is TGTGCCAGCAGAATGGGACACCTGAACACTGAAGCTTTCTTT. J is TRBJ1-1 and V is TRBV3-1 (or the pseudogene TRBV3-2), with D tentatively TRBD1 (6 bases). CDR3 length equals 14 residues. Looked up from germline, CDR1 is LGHDT and CDR2 is YNNKEL (reference sequence). The V gene lost 6 bases and the J gene lost 0 bases, with 11 bases spanning the gap.

V gene TRBV19 combines with J gene TRBJ2-7; D is ambiguous. This CDR3 contains 14 residues. The germline V gene has CDR1 LNHDA and CDR2 SQIVND (reference sequence). Between the trimmed V and J ends, which lost 3 bases and 6 bases, there was a span of 15 bases. The CDR3 protein is CASSMGVGPGEQYF. DNA for the CDR3: TGTGCCAGTAGTATGGGTGTAGGGCCGGGCGAGCAGTACTTC.

This chain uses TRBV19 with TRBJ1-5, with 9 bases that match TRBD1. The CDR3 has 14 amino acids. J lost 5 bases, V lost 9 bases, and 8 bases had no gene match. Germline V gives CDR1 LNHDA, CDR2 SQIVND (reference sequence). CDR3 nucleotides: TGTGCCAGCACCGGGACAGGGACCCATCAGCCCCAGCATTTT. Protein sequence: CASTGTGTHQPQHF.

The chain has TRBV11-2 and TRBJ2-3; D gene unclear. Trimming pared 1 base from V and 6 bases from J, leaving 14 bases between. The CDR3 extends over 15 amino acids. CDR1 is SGHAT and CDR2 is FQNNGV in the germline V gene. The CDR3 sequence is CASSLGPPRVDTQYF. In DNA, the CDR3 is TGTGCCAGCAGCTTAGGGCCCCCCCGGGTGGATACGCAGTATTTT.

This chain uses TRBV29-1 with TRBJ1-1; D is ambiguous. V gave up 2 bases and J gave up 1 base, with 8 bases separating them. The V gene's germline CDR1 is SQVTM and CDR2 ANQGSEA. The CDR3 has 13 residues. CDR3 sequence: CSVESRRNTEAFF. DNA for the CDR3: TGCAGCGTTGAAAGTCGGAGGAACACTGAAGCTTTCTTT.

The gene calls are TRBV5-4 and TRBJ1-6, with D perhaps matching TRBD1 (5 bases). There are 15 residues in the CDR3. V lost 4 bases and J lost 7, with 15 bases in between. The germline CDR1 and CDR2 sequences are SGHNT and YYREEE (reference sequence). The CDR3 protein is CASSPGEGLNSPLHF. The CDR3 DNA reads as TGTGCCAGCAGCCCGGGGGAGGGGTTGAATTCACCCCTCCACTTT.

Points on this clone: At one end, the junction sequence differs from germline, possibly due to a read error. The chain recombines TRBV6-5 with TRBJ2-7; D is ambiguous. Germline V lookup: CDR1 MNHEY, CDR2 SVGAGI. The CDR3 loop spans 15 amino acids. Here the CDR3 reads CANSYSVGSTYEQYF. The CDR3 nucleotides read TGTGCCAACAGTTACTCGGTCGGGTCTACCTACGAGCAGTACTTC.

The chain uses TRBV10-3 and TRBJ2-7; 9 positions match TRBD1. The germline V gene encodes CDR1 ENHRY and CDR2 SYGVKD. CDR3 size: 14 residues. The V and J ends lost 3 bases and 2 bases, in that order; junction bases with no gene match: 2. The CDR3 spells CAISDGQGTYEQYF. CDR3 in DNA: TGTGCCATCAGTGATGGACAGGGGACCTACGAGCAGTACTTC.

The rearrangement links TRBV6-5 to TRBJ1-2; D is undetermined. This CDR3 is 15 amino acids long. Germline CDR1 MNHEY, CDR2 SVGAGI. With 5 bases removed from V and 4 bases from J, the gap between germline ends came to 17 bases. CDR3 sequence (DNA): TGTGCCAGCAGTCAGATCAGGCGAAGAGGCTATGGCTACACCTTC. This gives the protein CASSQIRRRGYGYTF.

The chain links TRBV5-8 to TRBJ1-2, with unresolved D. The CDR3 consists of 14 residues. V was shortened by 4 bases and J by 5 bases, with 15 bases between the two germline ends. Per germline, CDR1 SGHTS and CDR2 YDEGEE. The chain's CDR3 is CASSPRTPGYGYTF. In DNA form, the CDR3 reads TGTGCCAGCAGCCCCCGGACCCCGGGATATGGCTACACCTTC.

This chain connects TRBV5-1 to TRBJ1-5; D is possibly TRBD1 (6 bases). CDR3 size: 15 residues. The germline CDR1 and CDR2 sequences are SGHRS and YFSETQ. The ends were cut back, 0 bases at V and 1 base at J, with 8 bases in the middle. In DNA form, the CDR3 reads TGCGCCAGCAGCTTGGGGGGGCCGAGCAATCAGCCCCAGCATTTT. This codes for CASSLGGPSNQPQHF.

A note on this clone: The same CDR3 can be traced to other DNA sequences in this sample. The chain is built from TRBV2 and TRBJ2-7, with 9 bases that match TRBD1. The CDR3 has 12 residues. From germline, CDR1 is SNHLY and CDR2 FYNNEI. V was clipped by 6 bases and J by 4 bases; unmatched bases: 1. CDR3 loop: CASSGQGYEQYF. CDR3 in DNA: TGTGCCAGCAGCGGACAGGGGTACGAGCAGTACTTC.

The V call is TRBV6-5, the J call TRBJ1-1, with TRBD1 identical over 8 bases. This CDR3 is 13 amino acids long. Germline loops: CDR1 MNHEY, CDR2 SVGAGI. Losses at the gene ends were 11 bases for V and 1 base for J; bases not matched to a gene: 6. CDR3 region: CAGTGGRNTEAFF. DNA of the CDR3: TGTGCCGGTACAGGGGGTCGGAACACTGAAGCTTTCTTT.

The chain joins TRBV28 to TRBJ1-2, with TRBD1 matching over 9 bases. V shed 8 bases and J 6 bases; nucleotides not matched to a gene: 10. Germline CDR1 reads MDHEN; CDR2 reads SYDVKM. There are 14 residues in the CDR3. CDR3 sequence (DNA): TGTGCCAGCTCCCGGGACAGGGTCCTTCATGGCTACACCTTC. Translated, it gives CASSRDRVLHGYTF.

This rearrangement joins TRBV19 to TRBJ1-2; weak D call: TRBD1 (5 bases). V was shortened by 3 bases and J by 5 bases, with 10 bases between the two germline ends. Germline CDR1 and CDR2: LNHDA and SQIVND (reference sequence). The CDR3 is 13 residues long. CDR3 amino acids: CASSIGAAYGYTF. The CDR3 nucleotides read TGTGCCAGTAGTATTGGGGCAGCTTATGGCTACACCTTC. The full variable domain, with the rest looked up from reference TRBV19 and TRBJ1-2, is DGGITQSPKYLFRKEGQNVTLSCEQNLNHDAMYWYRQDPGQGLRLIYYSQIVNDFQKGDIAEGYSVSREKKESFPLTVTSAQKNPTAFYLCASSIGAAYGYTFGSGTRLTVV.

The CDR3 here is CASSSYPQGLNYEQYF. The CDR3 nucleotides read TGTGCCAGCAGCTCCTATCCTCAGGGTTTAAACTACGAGCAGTACTTC. This sequence joins TRBV7-2 and TRBJ2-7; perhaps TRBD1 as D (5 bases). The V and J ends lost 4 bases and 3 bases respectively, with 19 bases between them. The CDR3 is made up of 16 amino acids. CDR1 SGHTA and CDR2 FQGNSA come from the germline V gene.

This chain connects TRBV24-1 to TRBJ1-3, with D unresolved. V lost 9 bases, J lost 6 bases, and 14 bases lay in between. Germline CDR1 reads KGHDR; CDR2 reads SFDVKD. The CDR3 is made up of 13 amino acids. The CDR3 sequence: CATRSTGENTIYF. The CDR3, as DNA: TGTGCCACCCGAAGCACGGGCGAAAACACCATATATTTT.

J is TRBJ2-6 and V is TRBV3-1 (or the pseudogene TRBV3-2), with D possibly matching TRBD1 (5 bases). The germline V gene encodes CDR1 LGHDT and CDR2 YNNKEL (reference sequence). The V end was cut by 3 bases, the J end by 0 bases, with 15 bases between. The CDR3 length is 18 residues. CDR3 sequence reads: CASSQSTGGNSGANVLTF. The CDR3 region has the DNA TGTGCCAGCAGCCAGTCTACAGGTGGGAACTCTGGGGCCAACGTCCTGACTTTC.

This clone came up once. The rearrangement links TRBV28 to TRBJ1-2; 8 positions agree with TRBD1. Germline V gene lookup returns CDR1 MDHEN and CDR2 SYDVKM. With 5 bases clipped from V and 8 bases from J, the junction kept 4 bases outside the gene matches. The CDR3 sequence is 12 residues long. This CDR3 reads CASSPRGRGYTF. CDR3 DNA: TGTGCCAGCAGTCCCAGGGGGCGAGGCTACACCTTC.